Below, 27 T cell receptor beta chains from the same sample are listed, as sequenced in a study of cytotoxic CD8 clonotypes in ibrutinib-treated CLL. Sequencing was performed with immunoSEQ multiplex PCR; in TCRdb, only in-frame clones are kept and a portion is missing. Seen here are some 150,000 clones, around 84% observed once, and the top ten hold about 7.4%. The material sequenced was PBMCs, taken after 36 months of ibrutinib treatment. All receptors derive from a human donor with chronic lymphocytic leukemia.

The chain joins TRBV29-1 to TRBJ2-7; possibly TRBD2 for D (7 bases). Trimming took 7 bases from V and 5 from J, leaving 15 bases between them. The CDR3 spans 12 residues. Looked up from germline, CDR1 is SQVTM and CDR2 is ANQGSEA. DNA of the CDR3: TGCAGCGGGAGGGGGGGAAGCGACGAGCAGTACTTC. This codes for CSGRGGSDEQYF.

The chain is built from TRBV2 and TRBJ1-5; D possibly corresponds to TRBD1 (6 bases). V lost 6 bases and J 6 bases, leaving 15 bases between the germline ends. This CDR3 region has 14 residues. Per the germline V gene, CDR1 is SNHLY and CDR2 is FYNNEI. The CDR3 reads CASSETRGLQPQHF. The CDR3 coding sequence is TGTGCCAGCAGCGAAACCAGGGGCCTTCAGCCCCAGCATTTT.

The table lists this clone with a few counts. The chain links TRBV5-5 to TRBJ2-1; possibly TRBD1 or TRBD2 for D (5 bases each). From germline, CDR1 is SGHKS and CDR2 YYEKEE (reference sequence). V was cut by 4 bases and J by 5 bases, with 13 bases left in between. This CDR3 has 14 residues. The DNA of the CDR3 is TGTGCCAGCAGCACGGGACGGATCAACAATGAGCAGTTCTTC. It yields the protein CASSTGRINNEQFF.

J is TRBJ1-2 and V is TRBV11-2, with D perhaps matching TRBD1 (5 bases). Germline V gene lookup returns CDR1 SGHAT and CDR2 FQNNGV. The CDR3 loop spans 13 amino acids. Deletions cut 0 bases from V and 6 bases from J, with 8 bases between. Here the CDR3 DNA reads TGTGCCAGCAGCTTAGACAGGGCAAATGGCTACACCTTC. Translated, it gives CASSLDRANGYTF.

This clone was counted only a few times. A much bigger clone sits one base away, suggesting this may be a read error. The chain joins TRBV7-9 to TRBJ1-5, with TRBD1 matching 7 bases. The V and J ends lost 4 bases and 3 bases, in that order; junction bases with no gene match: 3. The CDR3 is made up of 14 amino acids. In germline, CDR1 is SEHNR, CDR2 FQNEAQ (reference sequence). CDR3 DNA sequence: TGTGCCAGCAGCTCCGGGACAGCCAATCAGCCCCAGCATTTT. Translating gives CASSSGTANQPQHF.

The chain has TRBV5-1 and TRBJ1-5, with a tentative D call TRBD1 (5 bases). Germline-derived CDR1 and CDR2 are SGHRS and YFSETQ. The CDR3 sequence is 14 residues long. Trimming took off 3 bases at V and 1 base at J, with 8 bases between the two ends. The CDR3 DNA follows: TGCGCCAGCAGCTGGGACGGGAGCAATCAGCCCCAGCATTTT. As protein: CASSWDGSNQPQHF. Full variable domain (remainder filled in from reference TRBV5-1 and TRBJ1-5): KAGVTQTPRYLIKTRGQQVTLSCSPISGHRSVSWYQQTPGQGLQFLFEYFSETQRNKGNFPGRFSGRQFSNSRSEMNVSTLELGDSALYLCASSWDGSNQPQHFGDGTRLSIL.

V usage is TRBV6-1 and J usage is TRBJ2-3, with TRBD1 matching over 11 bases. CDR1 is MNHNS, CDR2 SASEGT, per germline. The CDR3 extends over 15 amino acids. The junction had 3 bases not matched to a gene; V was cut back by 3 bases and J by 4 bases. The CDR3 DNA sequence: TGTGCCAGCAGTGAGCCGGGACAGGGGGCAGATACGCAGTATTTT. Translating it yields CASSEPGQGADTQYF.

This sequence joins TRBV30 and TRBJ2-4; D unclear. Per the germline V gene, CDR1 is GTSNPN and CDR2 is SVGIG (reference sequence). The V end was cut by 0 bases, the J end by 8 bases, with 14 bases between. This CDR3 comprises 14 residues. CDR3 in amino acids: CAWSVLRSFDIQYF. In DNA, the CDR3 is TGTGCCTGGAGTGTACTTCGGAGCTTTGACATTCAGTACTTC.

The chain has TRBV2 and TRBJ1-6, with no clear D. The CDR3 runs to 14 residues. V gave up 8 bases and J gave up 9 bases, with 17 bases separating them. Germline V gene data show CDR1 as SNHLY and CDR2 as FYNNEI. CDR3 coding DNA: TGTGCCAGCGCCATGCTCAACGGCGCTTCACCCCTCCACTTT. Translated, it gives CASAMLNGASPLHF.

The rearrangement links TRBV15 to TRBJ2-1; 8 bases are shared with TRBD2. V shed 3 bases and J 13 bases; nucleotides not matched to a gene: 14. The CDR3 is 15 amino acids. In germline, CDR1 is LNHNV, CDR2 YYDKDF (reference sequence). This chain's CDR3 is CATSREETIGLAQFF. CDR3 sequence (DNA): TGTGCCACCAGCAGGGAGGAAACTATAGGACTAGCCCAGTTCTTC. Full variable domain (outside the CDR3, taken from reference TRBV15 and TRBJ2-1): DAMVIQNPRYQVTQFGKPVTLSCSQTLNHNVMYWYQQKSSQAPKLLFHYYDKDFNNEADTPDNFQSRRPNTSFCFLDIRSPGLGDTAMYLCATSREETIGLAQFFGPGTRLTVL.

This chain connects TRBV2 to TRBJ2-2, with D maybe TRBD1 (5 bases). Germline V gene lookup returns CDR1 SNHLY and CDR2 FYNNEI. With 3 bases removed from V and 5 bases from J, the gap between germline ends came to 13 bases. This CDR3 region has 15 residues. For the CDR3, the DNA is TGTGCCAGCAGTGATTCGCAGGGAAGGACCGGGGAGCTGTTTTTT. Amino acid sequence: CASSDSQGRTGELFF.

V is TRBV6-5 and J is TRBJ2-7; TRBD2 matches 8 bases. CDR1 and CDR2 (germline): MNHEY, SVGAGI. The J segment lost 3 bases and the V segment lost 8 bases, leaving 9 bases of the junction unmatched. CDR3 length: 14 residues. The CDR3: CASALLAGSYEQYF. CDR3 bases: TGTGCCAGCGCCTTATTAGCGGGAAGCTACGAGCAGTACTTC.

The DNA of the CDR3 is TGTGCCTGGAGTCACACTAGCGCCGAGCAGTACTTC. As protein: CAWSHTSAEQYF. The genes are TRBV30 and TRBJ2-7; 7 nucleotides line up with TRBD2. V shed 2 bases and J 6 bases; nucleotides not matched to a gene: 4. Germline V gene lookup returns CDR1 GTSNPN and CDR2 SVGIG (reference sequence). The CDR3 contains 12 residues.

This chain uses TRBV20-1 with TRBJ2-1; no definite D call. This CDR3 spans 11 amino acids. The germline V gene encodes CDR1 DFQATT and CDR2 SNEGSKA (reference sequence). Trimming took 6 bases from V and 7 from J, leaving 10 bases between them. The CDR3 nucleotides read TGCAGTGCCCAGACATCGAATGAGCAGTTCTTC. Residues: CSAQTSNEQFF.

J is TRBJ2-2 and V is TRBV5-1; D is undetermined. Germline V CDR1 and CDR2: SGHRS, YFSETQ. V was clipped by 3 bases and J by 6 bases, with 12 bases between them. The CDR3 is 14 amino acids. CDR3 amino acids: CASSSNVVAGELFF. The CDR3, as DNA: TGCGCCAGCAGCTCTAACGTGGTGGCCGGGGAGCTGTTTTTT.

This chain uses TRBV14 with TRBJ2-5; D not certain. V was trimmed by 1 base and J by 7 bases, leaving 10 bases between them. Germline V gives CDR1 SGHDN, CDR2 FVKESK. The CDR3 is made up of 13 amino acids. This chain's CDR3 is CASSQVQSGTQYF. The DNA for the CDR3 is TGTGCCAGCAGCCAAGTACAGTCGGGGACCCAGTACTTC.

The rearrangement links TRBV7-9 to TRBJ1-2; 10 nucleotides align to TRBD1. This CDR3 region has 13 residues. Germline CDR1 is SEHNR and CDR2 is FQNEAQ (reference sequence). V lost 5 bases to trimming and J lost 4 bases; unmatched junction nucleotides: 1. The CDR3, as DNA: TGTGCCAGCAGCCGGGACAGGGGCTATGGCTACACCTTC. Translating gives CASSRDRGYGYTF.

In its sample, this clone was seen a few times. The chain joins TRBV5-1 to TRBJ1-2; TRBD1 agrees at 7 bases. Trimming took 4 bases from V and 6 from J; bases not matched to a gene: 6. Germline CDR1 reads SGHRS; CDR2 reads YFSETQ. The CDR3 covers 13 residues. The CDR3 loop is CASSRQGIDGYTF. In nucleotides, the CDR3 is TGCGCCAGCAGCCGACAGGGTATTGATGGCTACACCTTC.

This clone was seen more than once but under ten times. CDR3 DNA: TGTGCCAGCAGCTATTCCGTCGGGGCTTCGGCTTTCTTT. This sequence encodes CASSYSVGASAFF. V usage is TRBV5-4 and J usage is TRBJ1-1; tentatively, D is TRBD1 (5 bases). V was cut by 3 bases and J by 11 bases, with 17 bases left in between. The CDR3 sequence is 13 residues long. CDR1 is SGHNT and CDR2 is YYREEE in the germline V gene (reference sequence).

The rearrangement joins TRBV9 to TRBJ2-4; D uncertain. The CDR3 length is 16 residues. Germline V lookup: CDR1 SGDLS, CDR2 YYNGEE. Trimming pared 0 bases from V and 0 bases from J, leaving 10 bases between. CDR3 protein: CASSVAPGLAKNIQYF. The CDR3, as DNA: TGTGCCAGCAGCGTAGCTCCGGGTTTAGCCAAAAACATTCAGTACTTC.

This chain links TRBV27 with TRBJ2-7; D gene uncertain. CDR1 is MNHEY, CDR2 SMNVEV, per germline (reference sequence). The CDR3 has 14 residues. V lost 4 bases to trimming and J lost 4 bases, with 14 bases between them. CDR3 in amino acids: CASSSLHSLYEQYF. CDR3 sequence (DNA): TGTGCCAGCAGTTCGCTGCACAGCCTTTACGAGCAGTACTTC.

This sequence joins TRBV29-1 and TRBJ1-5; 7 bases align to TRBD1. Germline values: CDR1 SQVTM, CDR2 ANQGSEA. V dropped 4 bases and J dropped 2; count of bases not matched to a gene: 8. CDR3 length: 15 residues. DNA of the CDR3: TGCAGCGTTGCAGGGGGGGTGTTTGGCAATCAGCCCCAGCATTTT. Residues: CSVAGGVFGNQPQHF.

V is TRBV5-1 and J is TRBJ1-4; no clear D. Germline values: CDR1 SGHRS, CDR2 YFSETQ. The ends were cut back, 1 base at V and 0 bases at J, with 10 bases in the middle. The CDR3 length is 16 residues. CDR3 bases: TGCGCCAGCAGCTTGTTTAGTAGGGCAACTAATGAAAAACTGTTTTTT. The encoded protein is CASSLFSRATNEKLFF.

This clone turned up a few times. This CDR3 reads CASSFTGTNTEAFF. The CDR3 DNA is TGTGCCAGCAGCTTTACGGGAACGAACACTGAAGCTTTCTTT. The chain couples TRBV5-6 to TRBJ1-1, with D uncertain. The CDR3 runs to 14 residues. CDR1 and CDR2 (germline): SGHDT, YYEEEE. The ends were cut back, 2 bases at V and 1 base at J, with 9 bases in the middle.

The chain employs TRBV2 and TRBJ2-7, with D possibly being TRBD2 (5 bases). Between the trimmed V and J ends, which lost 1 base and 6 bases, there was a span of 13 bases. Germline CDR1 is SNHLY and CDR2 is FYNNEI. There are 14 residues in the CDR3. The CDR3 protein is CASSEVRVGGEQYF. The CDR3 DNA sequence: TGTGCCAGCAGTGAAGTGCGGGTCGGTGGCGAGCAGTACTTC.

CDR3 in DNA: TGTGCCAGCAGCCGGACAGGGACTGGAAACACCATATATTTT. Amino acids: CASSRTGTGNTIYF. J is TRBJ1-3 and V is TRBV5-8, with 8 bases that match TRBD1. With V trimmed by 4 bases and J by 2 bases, 2 bases remained unmatched. Germline V lookup: CDR1 SGHTS, CDR2 YDEGEE. The CDR3 has 14 amino acids.

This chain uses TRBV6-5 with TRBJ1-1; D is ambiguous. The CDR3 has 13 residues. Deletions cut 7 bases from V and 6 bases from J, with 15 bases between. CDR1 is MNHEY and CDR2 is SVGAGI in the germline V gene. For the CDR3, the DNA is TGTGCCAGCACCCCCCCGGGGAGGCCTGAAGCTTTCTTT. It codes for CASTPPGRPEAFF.